These T cell receptor beta chains were read from a single sample in a study of T cells in localized non-small cell lung cancer. Profiling relied on immunoSEQ multiplex PCR, and the TCRdb table lists in-frame clones only, not all of them. The table has about 26,000 clones, roughly nine tenths seen once; the top ten hold around 15%. The input for sequencing was peripheral blood, taken before any cancer treatment. Receptors were obtained from a female donor over 55 with stage II squamous cell lung carcinoma. CDR3s include the opening cysteine and the closing phenylalanine or tryptophan. A D gene is named only where the DNA matches it firmly. Clone size is not always given. Where it is, it says once, few, many or a class for expanded clones.

TRBJ2-1 | - | - | TRBV5-1 | TGCGCCAGCAGCTTGGGGTTTGCGGGGCCGCGGTACAATGAGCAGTTCTTC | CASSLGFAGPRYNEQFF
TRBJ2-1 | - | - | TRBV7-2 | TGTGCCAGCAGCTTAGGGGGTTTCAATGAGCAGTTCTTC | CASSLGGFNEQFF
TRBJ1-2 | TRBD1 | - | TRBV19 | TGTGCCAGTAGTTTAAACCAGGGGGCGACTGGCTACACCTTC | CASSLNQGATGYTF
TRBJ2-3 | TRBD2 | - | TRBV28 | TGTGCCAGCATAACGGGAGGAACAGATACGCAGTATTTT | CASITGGTDTQYF
TRBJ2-7 | TRBD1 | - | TRBV19 | TGTGCCAGTGAGTACAGGGGGGACGAGCAGTACTTC | CASEYRGDEQYF
TRBJ1-1 | - | once | TRBV18 | TGTGCCAGCTCACCTGTAGGGGGGGGCACTGAAGCTTTCTTT | CASSPVGGGTEAFF
TRBJ2-7 | TRBD2 | - | TRBV7-9 | TGTGCCAGCAGCTTAGGTGGCGGGAGTAGGCTTTACGAGCAGTACTTC | CASSLGGGSRLYEQYF
TRBJ2-5 | TRBD1 | - | TRBV29-1 | TGCAGCGTGTTTCCGGGGACAGATAAAGAGACCCAGTACTTC | CSVFPGTDKETQYF
TRBJ1-2 | - | - | TRBV19 | TGTGCCATCGGCGGGGGCAACTATGGCTACACCTTC | CAIGGGNYGYTF
TRBJ1-1 | TRBD1 | - | TRBV11-2 | TGTGCCAGCAGCTTAGGGGGGACAGGGGTCAACACTGAAGCTTTCTTT | CASSLGGTGVNTEAFF
TRBJ2-2 | TRBD1 | - | TRBV7-2 | TGTGCCAGCAGCCCCCAGACAGGGGGCGCAGGCGGGGAGCTGTTTTTT | CASSPQTGGAGGELFF
TRBJ1-1 | TRBD1 | - | TRBV6-5 | TGTGCCAGCAGTTCCGGACAGGGGGAAACTGAAGCTTTCTTT | CASSSGQGETEAFF
TRBJ2-7 | - | - | TRBV5-1 | TGCGCCAGCAGCTCCCGGGACACCTACGAGCAGTACTTC | CASSSRDTYEQYF
TRBJ1-1 | TRBD1 | once | TRBV2 | TGTGCCAGCAGTGACAGGGGGAGGCGGGAAGCTTTCTTT | CASSDRGRREAFF
TRBJ2-7 | - | - | TRBV4-1 | TGCGCCAGCAGCCGGGACGAACCCTACGAGCAGTACTTC | CASSRDEPYEQYF
TRBJ1-5 | - | - | TRBV19 | TGTGCCACCCACGGCAGCAATCAGCCCCAGCATTTT | CATHGSNQPQHF
TRBJ2-7 | TRBD2 | - | TRBV7-2 | TGTGCCAGCAGCTTAGGGCTAGCGGGAAGGGTGGGCTACGAGCAGTACTTC | CASSLGLAGRVGYEQYF
TRBJ1-3 | - | - | TRBV7-2 | TGTGCCAGCAGCTCTCGCGAGGGGAGCTCTGGAAACACCATATATTTT | CASSSREGSSGNTIYF
TRBJ2-1 | - | - | TRBV18 | TGTGCCAGCTCACGGGACCGCTTGCCGAATGAGCAGTTCTTC | CASSRDRLPNEQFF
TRBJ2-7 | - | - | TRBV7-2 | TGTGCCAGCCGGTCACCCGAAGTCTACGAGCAGTACTTC | CASRSPEVYEQYF